The rows below give T cell receptor beta chains drawn from one sample of a study of T cells in Graves' hyperthyroidism and ophthalmopathy. TCRdb ran MiXCR on the multiplex PCR reads and lists one entry per CDR3 protein. The sample lists around 440,000 distinct CDR3 sequences, approximately 15% occurring once. The sample consisted of blood. These receptors were obtained from a young woman with Graves' hyperthyroidism. CDR3s include the opening cysteine and the closing phenylalanine or tryptophan. A D gene is named only where the DNA matches it firmly. Clone sizes are given selectively: once, few, many, or a class where the clone is expanded.

>.|.|TRBJ1-2|TRBV3-1
TGTGCCAGCAGCCAGGGAAACAGGGATAGCTACACCTTC
CASSQGNRDSYTF
>few|.|TRBJ1-5|TRBV4-3
TGCGCCAGCAGCCAAGATGGGAGGTCTACGCCCCAGCATTTT
CASSQDGRSTPQHF
>.|.|TRBJ1-4|TRBV6-5
TGTGCCAGCAGTTACCCCCTCCGTTACCATGAAAAACTGTTTTTT
CASSYPLRYHEKLFF
>.|.|TRBJ2-7|TRBV5-1
TGCGCCAGCAGCCAGAGACCCTACCCCCCGGATGAGCAGTACTTC
CASSQRPYPPDEQYF
>many|TRBD1|TRBJ2-7|TRBV5-5
TGTGCCAGCAGCTCAGGCCTTTGGTGGCGGACAGGACTTATCTACGAGCAGTACTTC
CASSSGLWWRTGLIYEQYF
>.|TRBD1|TRBJ2-1|TRBV20-1
TGCAGTGCTCCCCCCGGGACAGGGGGGAATGAGCAGTTCTTC
CSAPPGTGGNEQFF
>many|.|TRBJ1-1|TRBV5-1
TGCGCCAGCAGTCCCGGCGGGGGGCTGACCACTGAAGCTTTCTTT
CASSPGGGLTTEAFF
>.|TRBD2|TRBJ2-3|TRBV20-1
TGCAGTGGGCCACTAGCGGGAGCACACACAGATACGCAGTATTTT
CSGPLAGAHTDTQYF
>.|.|TRBJ2-2|TRBV9
TGTGCCAGCAGCGTAGAGGGGTGGGGGGTTGCTAGCACCGGGGAGCTGTTTTTT
CASSVEGWGVASTGELFF
>few|TRBD1|TRBJ2-1|TRBV9
TGTGCCAGCAGCGTCGGACAGGGGATAGCCAATGAGCAGTTCTTC
CASSVGQGIANEQFF
>many|.|TRBJ2-1|TRBV7-8
TGTGCCAGCAGCCCCACGTGGGATGAGCAGTTCTTC
CASSPTWDEQFF
>few|TRBD2|TRBJ2-5|TRBV20-1
TGCAGTGCGGTCGGGGGGGCCCAAGAGACCCAGTACTTC
CSAVGGAQETQYF
>many|.|TRBJ1-2|TRBV27
TGTGCCAGCAGTTTAGTAGGGATGGAAGGCTACACCTTC
CASSLVGMEGYTF
>few|.|TRBJ2-3|TRBV10-1
TGCGCCAGCAGTGATTATGGGGTGAGCACAGATACGCAGTATTTT
CASSDYGVSTDTQYF
>.|.|TRBJ2-1|TRBV27
TGTGCCAGCAGGACAGACAGGAGCAATGAGCAGTTCTTC
CASRTDRSNEQFF
>.|.|TRBJ2-3|TRBV6-1
TGTGCCAGCAGTCAGGGTTTTTGGGCGAAACCCACAGATACGCAGTATTTT
CASSQGFWAKPTDTQYF
>many|.|TRBJ2-1|TRBV7-6
TGTGCCAGCAGCTTACGAGGGGTCTACAATGAGCAGTTCTTC
CASSLRGVYNEQFF
>many|.|TRBJ2-1|TRBV29-1
TGCAGCGTTGAGTGGCCTCTTGGAACCAATGAGCAGTTCTTC
CSVEWPLGTNEQFF
>many|TRBD1|TRBJ2-1|TRBV2
TGTGCCAGCAGTCTTGGACAGGAATCGCTCAATGAGCAGTTCTTC
CASSLGQESLNEQFF
>many|.|TRBJ1-1|TRBV7-9
TGTGCCAGCAGCTTAGTGGGGGGCGGTGAAGCTTTCTTT
CASSLVGGGEAFF
>many|.|TRBJ2-7|TRBV7-8
TGTGCCAGCGGGGTAGGGGTTTTCGAGCAGTACTTC
CASGVGVFEQYF
>many|.|TRBJ1-2|TRBV6-1
TGTGCCAGCAGTGAAGCTGGGGGGCGCGGCTATGGCTACACCTTC
CASSEAGGRGYGYTF
>.|.|TRBJ1-1|TRBV5-1
TGCGCCAGCAGCTTGGCCATCGCAGGGCCAAACACTGAAGCTTTCTTT
CASSLAIAGPNTEAFF
>many|TRBD1|TRBJ2-2|TRBV3-1
TGTGCCAGCAGGGAGACAGGGGTTAACACCGGGGAGCTGTTTTTT
CASRETGVNTGELFF
>many|.|TRBJ2-1|TRBV7-2
TGTGCCAGCAGCTTAATCAATGATGAGCAGTTCTTC
CASSLINDEQFF
>.|.|TRBJ1-5|TRBV7-2
TGTGCCAGCAGCTTAGATCTCGATCAGCCCCAGCATTTT
CASSLDLDQPQHF
>few|TRBD1|TRBJ1-2|TRBV6-4
TGTGCCGGCCCGGACAGGGACTATGGCTACACCTTC
CAGPDRDYGYTF
>many|.|TRBJ1-6|TRBV6-6
TGTGCCAGCAGTTACTCGAGCTCCTATAATTCACCCCTCCACTTT
CASSYSSSYNSPLHF
>few|.|TRBJ1-1|TRBV25-1
TGTGCCAGCAGGGGGGAGAGTCTCAAGGAACCGGAAGCTTTCTTT
CASRGESLKEPEAFF
>many|.|TRBJ1-1|TRBV20-1
TGCAGTGCTAGAGGTAGACGGATGAACACTGAAGCTTTCTTT
CSARGRRMNTEAFF
>few|TRBD1|TRBJ2-6|TRBV11-3
TGTGCCAGCAGCTTAGGGGGACAGGGGATTGGGGCCAACGTCCTGACTTTC
CASSLGGQGIGANVLTF
>.|.|TRBJ2-1|TRBV3-1
TGTGCCAGCAGCCAAGCTAGGACTAACTACAATGAGCAGTTCTTC
CASSQARTNYNEQFF
>many|.|TRBJ1-1|TRBV10-3
TGTGCCATCAGTGAGTCGGACCCATGGAGGGGCACTGAAGCTTTCTTT
CAISESDPWRGTEAFF
>.|TRBD2|TRBJ2-5|TRBV5-1
TGCGCCAGCAGCTTGAATGGAGCGGGGGGGACTCAAGAGACCCAGTACTTC
CASSLNGAGGTQETQYF
>many|TRBD2|TRBJ2-1|TRBV12-3/TRBV12-4
TGTGCCAGCAGTTTAGCGCAGGGGGTACTAGCGGGAGCCCACAATGAGCAGTTCTTC
CASSLAQGVLAGAHNEQFF
>.|.|TRBJ1-4|TRBV27
TGTACCAGCAGTTCGACGACAGGAAATGAAAAACTGTTTTTT
CTSSSTTGNEKLFF
>many|.|TRBJ2-3|TRBV6-2/TRBV6-3
TGTGCCAGCAGTTACTGGGGATTTTCCCGGGCAGGGGAAGATACGCAGTATTTT
CASSYWGFSRAGEDTQYF
>.|.|TRBJ2-2|TRBV2
TGTGCCAGCAGTGATCAGGGGGGCTTTGGGACCGGGGAGCTGTTTTTT
CASSDQGGFGTGELFF
>many|.|TRBJ2-3|TRBV5-6
TGTGCCAGCAGCTTTTACGGCACAGATACGCAGTATTTT
CASSFYGTDTQYF
>many|.|TRBJ2-7|TRBV28
TGTGCCAGCAGTCGACAGATATACGAGCAGTACTTC
CASSRQIYEQYF
>.|TRBD1|TRBJ1-2|TRBV7-6
TGTGCCAGCAGCTTAAGGTTGGGAGGACAGGGTGATGGCTACACCTTC
CASSLRLGGQGDGYTF
>many|.|TRBJ1-5|TRBV28
TGTGCCAGCAGTTCGGTGCCTAGGGGGAATCAGCCCCAGCATTTT
CASSSVPRGNQPQHF
>few|.|TRBJ2-7|TRBV11-2
TGTGCCAGCAGCTTAGGGGCTCTTCGACTCTCCTACGAGCAGTACTTC
CASSLGALRLSYEQYF
>many|.|TRBJ2-7|TRBV10-2
TGCGCCAGCTCACGCCCCGGGCTCCCCAGGGACGAGCAGTACTTC
CASSRPGLPRDEQYF
>.|.|TRBJ1-3|TRBV9
TGTGCCAGCAGCGTAGGCCACTTCTCTGGAAACACCATATATTTT
CASSVGHFSGNTIYF
>.|.|TRBJ2-7|TRBV6-1
TGTGCCAGCAGTCGGACGGGAATTACCTACGAGCAGTACTTC
CASSRTGITYEQYF
>few|.|TRBJ1-5|TRBV25-1
TGTGCCAGCTCCTCGTGGGGGGCAGATCAGCCCCAGCATTTT
CASSSWGADQPQHF
>many|.|TRBJ2-3|TRBV18
TGTGCCAGCTCACCCGAGTTTGGGAATACGCAGTATTTT
CASSPEFGNTQYF
>many|TRBD2|TRBJ2-5|TRBV24-1
TGTGCCACCAGTACCGGCAGCGGGAATCAAGAGACCCAGTACTTC
CATSTGSGNQETQYF
>few|TRBD1|TRBJ1-4|TRBV11-2
TGTGCCAGCAGCTCAGTAGCCCGTGGGACAGGGCGTGAAAAACTGTTTTTT
CASSSVARGTGREKLFF
>many|.|TRBJ1-1|TRBV15
TGTGCCACCAGCAGAGATAGGTACGGAGGCACTGAAGCTTTCTTT
CATSRDRYGGTEAFF
>many|.|TRBJ2-7|TRBV2
TGTGCCAGTCTAGCGTTAGGGGTTGACGAGCAGTACTTC
CASLALGVDEQYF
>few|.|TRBJ1-1|TRBV12-3/TRBV12-4
TGTGCCAGCAGTTTAGGAGACAACACTGAAGCTTTCTTT
CASSLGDNTEAFF
>many|.|TRBJ1-6|TRBV3-1
TGTGCCAGCAGCCAAGTTTGGAGGGACAATTCACCCCTCCACTTT
CASSQVWRDNSPLHF
>.|.|TRBJ1-5|TRBV19
TGTGCCAGTAGTATGGGCAGCACCAATCAGCCCCAGCATTTT
CASSMGSTNQPQHF
>many|TRBD2|TRBJ2-5|TRBV5-1
TGCGCCAGCAGCTTGGGGGGGACTAGCAGTTCCCAAGAGACCCAGTACTTC
CASSLGGTSSSQETQYF
>.|.|TRBJ1-3|TRBV13
TGTGCCAGCAGGCTTCTCGAGTGGGGGGCCGACGGAAACACCATATATTTT
CASRLLEWGADGNTIYF
>many|TRBD1|TRBJ2-7|TRBV2
TGTGCCAGCAAGGGACAGGGGGCCTACGAGCAGTACTTC
CASKGQGAYEQYF
>many|.|TRBJ1-1|TRBV2
TGTGCCAGCAGGGAACAGGAGCGGAACACTGAAGCTTTCTTT
CASREQERNTEAFF